This TCR beta chain derives from a study of blood T cell repertoires in COVID-19 (dated by TCRdb to about 2020). Describing the broader study: The collaborator samples originated in the United States, Italy and Spain and spanned the acute and convalescent phases of COVID-19. HLA class I and class II types, where available, came from metadata supplied by the sample provider rather than from assay-based typing. Samples were obtained from the ongoing ImmuneRACE study (first 160 participants) and from about 1,300 subjects provided by 6 global collaborators. The prospective study material was composed of cDNA or gDNA derived from T cells, B-cell-depleted T cells, or PBMCs. The repertoires were released in a freely available public database meant as a resource for research on the immune response to SARS-CoV-2. The dataset comprised deeply sampled blood TCRbeta repertoires from subjects exposed to, actively infected with, or recovered from COVID-19. Nearly every sample came with metadata listing a de-identified subject ID, COVID-19 status, age in years and sex.

TCRbeta CDR3 regions were amplified from genomic DNA by means of the immunoSEQ Assay, a bias-controlled multiplex PCR. As for how the authors treated the data: The number of nucleated cells in each sample was estimated by amplification of reference gene primers within the assay. To quantify the absolute abundance of each unique TCRbeta CDR3 rearrangement, sequence reads were collapsed and filtered. For each sample, productive Simpson clonality was calculated as the square root of Simpson's diversity index over productive rearrangements. TCRdb provides this immuneACCESS table in a form limited to in-frame rearrangements. Some clones are lacking; in checked studies, under half of them reflect an unresolved V gene, and why the rest are absent is not known. Clone size and V and J calls were adopted from that table, with D and trimming inferred from the DNA. This sample has around 96,000 clones in its table, and about 96% of those were observed once. The top ten constitute roughly 4% of the sample.

Relative to germline, V is 6 bases shorter and J is 7 bases shorter, with 19 bases between their ends. The CDR3 measures 15 amino acids from cysteine to phenylalanine. CDR3 DNA only is kept here, 45 bases in frame from base 1. CDR1 and CDR2 (KGHSH, LQKENI) derive from the germline V gene. The collaborating institutions used their own protocols to collect whole blood in K2EDTA tubes. For TCRbeta analysis, collaborator samples were shipped as frozen whole blood, as isolated PBMCs, or as DNA extracted from either sample type. Results the study describes overall, beyond this receptor: The quantity of clinical and demographic metadata differed by source and by participant and was supplied without curation.

Concerning this clone itself: This clone's antigen is unknown. There are no base qualities to consult, and no much larger clone falls within one base.

The V gene is TRBV18 and the J gene is TRBJ2-1; tentative D gene TRBD1, with 5 bases matching. The sequence came from a human donor with active COVID-19. The donor label of this sample is uncertain. Sequencing was carried out using peripheral blood. The CDR3 protein is CASSVLQVLMNEQFF. The nucleotide sequence reads TGTGCCAGCTCCGTTCTACAGGTACTGATGAATGAGCAGTTCTTC.